Below, 28 T cell receptor beta chains from the same sample are listed, as sequenced in a study of blood T cell repertoires in COVID-19. Using immunoSEQ multiplex PCR, the repertoire was profiled, and TCRdb retains in-frame clones only, with some absent. This table holds some 320,000 clones, 75% to 85% found once. Material for sequencing was peripheral blood. Source of these receptors: a human donor in a cohort sampled during active COVID-19.

The J gene is TRBJ2-3, the V gene TRBV9, with D perhaps TRBD2 (6 bases). Trimming took 0 bases from V and 1 from J, leaving 12 bases between them. The CDR3 is 16 amino acids. From germline, CDR1 is SGDLS and CDR2 YYNGEE. In nucleotides, the CDR3 is TGTGCCAGCAGCGTAGAAGGAGGGGCCCGCACAGATACGCAGTATTTT. Translated: CASSVEGGARTDTQYF.

J is TRBJ2-7 and V is TRBV6-6; D is unresolved. This CDR3 is 14 amino acids long. Germline lookup yields CDR1 MNHNY and CDR2 SVGAGI (reference sequence). Trimming removed 6 bases from V and 2 bases from J, with 14 bases in between. CDR3 sequence: CASSSRFPPYEQYF. As DNA, the CDR3 is TGTGCCAGCAGCTCGCGATTCCCCCCCTACGAGCAGTACTTC.

The chain joins TRBV5-5 to TRBJ1-2; 7 nucleotides agree with TRBD1. Germline loops: CDR1 SGHKS, CDR2 YYEKEE (reference sequence). There are 15 residues in the CDR3. The V gene end was trimmed by 0 bases and the J gene end by 5 bases; junction bases not matched to a gene: 7. The CDR3 DNA reads as TGTGCCAGCAGCTTGGGGACAGGACCGCTGTATGGCTACACCTTC. This gives the protein CASSLGTGPLYGYTF.

The chain recombines TRBV12-3 or TRBV12-4 with TRBJ1-2; D not resolved. CDR3 length equals 11 residues. The V and J ends lost 6 bases and 13 bases respectively, with 15 bases between them. The CDR3 sequence: CASRRSVGITF. DNA for the CDR3: TGTGCCAGCAGGCGTTCCGTTGGTATCACCTTC.

The chain uses TRBV15 and TRBJ1-3; D perhaps matches TRBD1 (5 bases). V was trimmed by 4 bases and J by 2 bases, leaving 18 bases between them. Germline V gives CDR1 LNHNV, CDR2 YYDKDF (reference sequence). The CDR3 runs 17 residues. CDR3 region: CATSNTGSLSTGNTIYF. The CDR3 DNA reads as TGTGCCACCAGCAACACAGGTTCTCTGAGTACTGGAAACACCATATATTTT.

This chain connects TRBV6-5 to TRBJ2-2; a weak D match, TRBD1 (5 bases). V lost 4 bases and J lost 5, with 11 bases in between. CDR1 MNHEY and CDR2 SVGAGI come from the germline V gene. This CDR3 is built from 14 residues. As DNA, the CDR3 is TGTGCCAGCAGTTCTAAGGGGATTACCGGGGAGCTGTTTTTT. Amino acids: CASSSKGITGELFF.

The gene calls are TRBV2 and TRBJ2-3; D unresolved. Looked up from germline, CDR1 is SNHLY and CDR2 is FYNNEI. The CDR3 runs to 14 residues. Trimming removed 6 bases at V and 2 bases at J, with 12 bases between. CDR3 sequence: CASRGRLNTDTQYF. CDR3 sequence (DNA): TGTGCCAGCAGGGGCAGGTTAAACACAGATACGCAGTATTTT.

The chain couples TRBV3-1 (or the pseudogene TRBV3-2) to TRBJ2-3, with D maybe TRBD1 (5 bases). Germline-derived CDR1 and CDR2 are LGHDT and YNNKEL (reference sequence). Between the trimmed V and J ends, which lost 0 bases and 3 bases, there was a span of 10 bases. The CDR3 loop spans 15 amino acids. The CDR3 DNA follows: TGTGCCAGCAGCCAAGAGGCCAGGGAAACAGATACGCAGTATTTT. Residues: CASSQEARETDTQYF.

This clone has a single count. The rearrangement links TRBV19 to TRBJ1-4; 7 nucleotides align to TRBD1. V lost 7 bases, J lost 8 bases, and 10 bases stayed unmatched. The CDR3 length is 14 residues. Germline assignment: CDR1 LNHDA and CDR2 SQIVND (reference sequence). The CDR3 sequence is CASTQTGFTEKLFF. The CDR3 nucleotides read TGTGCCAGTACCCAGACAGGGTTTACGGAAAAACTGTTTTTT.

The table lists this clone with a count of one. The chain employs TRBV7-6 and TRBJ1-1, with a possible D match to TRBD1 (5 bases). This CDR3 spans 13 amino acids. The V gene's germline CDR1 is SGHVS and CDR2 FNYEAQ. V lost 1 base, J lost 6 bases, and 9 bases lay in between. The CDR3 sequence: CASSLGQGAEAFF. The CDR3 nucleotides read TGTGCCAGCAGCTTAGGACAAGGGGCTGAAGCTTTCTTT.

The chain has TRBV7-8 and TRBJ1-2, with 7 bases that match TRBD1. This CDR3 contains 14 residues. The germline V gene encodes CDR1 SGHVS and CDR2 FQNEAQ. The trim removed 5 bases at V and 3 bases at J, leaving 6 bases unmatched. The CDR3 protein is CASSGRDRYYGYTF. CDR3 coding DNA: TGTGCCAGCAGCGGTAGGGACAGATACTATGGCTACACCTTC.

V usage is TRBV7-3 and J usage is TRBJ2-1; a possible D gene is TRBD2 (6 bases). Germline V CDR1 and CDR2: SGHTA, FQGTGA. V was cut by 2 bases and J by 4 bases, with 12 bases left in between. There are 15 residues in the CDR3. The CDR3, as DNA: TGTGCCAGCAGCTTATTGCCGGGGGAGTACAATGAGCAGTTCTTC. It codes for CASSLLPGEYNEQFF. The complete variable domain, with remaining parts taken from reference TRBV7-3 and TRBJ2-1, reads GAGVSQTPSNKVTEKGKYVELRCDPISGHTALYWYRQSLGQGPEFLIYFQGTGAADDSGLPNDRFFAVRPEGSVSTLKIQRTERGDSAVYLCASSLLPGEYNEQFFGPGTRLTVL.

The chain carries TRBV10-1 and TRBJ1-4; D is unclear. Germline CDR1 is WNHNN and CDR2 is SYGVQD (reference sequence). The V end lost 4 bases, the J end lost 5 bases, and 8 bases lay between the germline ends. The CDR3 runs to 13 residues. This CDR3 reads CASSVGQNEKLFF. The CDR3 bases are TGCGCCAGCAGTGTTGGGCAAAATGAAAAACTGTTTTTT.

The chain has TRBV24-1 and TRBJ2-1, with TRBD1 as a possible D gene (5 bases). The CDR3 covers 13 residues. The germline gives CDR1 KGHDR, CDR2 SFDVKD. V was shortened by 5 bases and J by 4 bases, with 8 bases between the two germline ends. CDR3 region: CATSGQPYNEQFF. The DNA for the CDR3 is TGTGCCACCAGTGGACAGCCTTACAATGAGCAGTTCTTC.

The gene calls are TRBV7-9 and TRBJ2-6; maybe TRBD1 (5 bases). The V gene lost 6 bases and the J gene lost 0 bases, with 9 bases spanning the gap. This CDR3 is built from 15 residues. Looked up from germline, CDR1 is SEHNR and CDR2 is FQNEAQ (reference sequence). The CDR3 here is CASRDKFSGANVLTF. CDR3 sequence (DNA): TGTGCCAGCAGGGACAAATTCTCTGGGGCCAACGTCCTGACTTTC.

V usage is TRBV27 and J usage is TRBJ2-1; 14 bases are a match to TRBD2. V dropped 9 bases and J dropped 7; count of bases not matched to a gene: 5. Germline lookup yields CDR1 MNHEY and CDR2 SMNVEV (reference sequence). The CDR3 runs 14 residues. Here the CDR3 reads CASRLAGGRNEQFF. The DNA of the CDR3 is TGTGCCAGTAGACTAGCGGGGGGGCGGAATGAGCAGTTCTTC.

The rearrangement joins TRBV3-1 (or the pseudogene TRBV3-2) to TRBJ1-5; 10 positions agree with TRBD1. V dropped 4 bases and J dropped 5; count of bases not matched to a gene: 2. The CDR3 totals 14 residues. Germline-derived CDR1 and CDR2 are LGHDT and YNNKEL (reference sequence). CDR3 sequence (DNA): TGTGCCAGCAGCCTCGGACAGGGGGATCAGCCCCAGCATTTT. Translated: CASSLGQGDQPQHF.

The V and J genes are TRBV3-1 (or the pseudogene TRBV3-2) and TRBJ2-2; D gene ambiguous. CDR1 and CDR2 from the germline V gene are LGHDT and YNNKEL (reference sequence). V gave up 6 bases and J gave up 0 bases, with 14 bases separating them. The CDR3 covers 16 residues. As DNA, the CDR3 is TGTGCCAGCAGTCCTCCTGGCAGTGCGAACACCGGGGAGCTGTTTTTT. Protein sequence: CASSPPGSANTGELFF.

The chain joins TRBV30 to TRBJ2-4; D might be TRBD2 (6 bases). In germline, CDR1 is GTSNPN, CDR2 SVGIG (reference sequence). Trimming removed 8 bases from V and 5 bases from J, with 13 bases in between. The CDR3 totals 12 residues. The DNA of the CDR3 is TGTGCCCAGGGACTTGTGGAAAACATTCAGTACTTC. Translation: CAQGLVENIQYF.

The V and J genes are TRBV6-5 and TRBJ2-1; TRBD1 aligns across 7 bases. The junction had 1 base not matched to a gene; V was cut back by 7 bases and J by 4 bases. The CDR3 consists of 12 residues. The germline V gene encodes CDR1 MNHEY and CDR2 SVGAGI. CDR3 DNA: TGTGCCAGCAAACAGGGGTACAATGAGCAGTTCTTC. This encodes CASKQGYNEQFF.

The count of this clone is one. This rearrangement joins TRBV4-1 to TRBJ1-1; a weak D match, TRBD1 (6 bases). The germline CDR1 and CDR2 sequences are MGHRA and YSYEKL. CDR3 length: 16 residues. V gave up 3 bases and J gave up 1 base, with 15 bases separating them. The CDR3: CASSHPTGSGNTEAFF. CDR3 nucleotide sequence: TGCGCCAGCAGCCACCCCACAGGGAGCGGGAACACTGAAGCTTTCTTT.

The chain couples TRBV6-4 to TRBJ1-6; tentatively, D is TRBD1 (5 bases). CDR1 is MRHNA and CDR2 is SNTAGT in the germline V gene. The ends were cut back, 5 bases at V and 8 bases at J, with 13 bases in the middle. The CDR3 covers 14 residues. This chain's CDR3 is CASSSQGIDSPLHF. In nucleotides, the CDR3 is TGTGCCAGCAGTAGCCAGGGTATAGATTCACCCCTCCACTTT.

The V call is TRBV28, the J call TRBJ1-1; D may be TRBD1 (5 bases). The germline V gene encodes CDR1 MDHEN and CDR2 SYDVKM. CDR3 length equals 14 residues. V was cut by 5 bases and J by 8 bases, with 18 bases left in between. Here the CDR3 reads CASSRPLAQAEAFF. The CDR3 bases are TGTGCCAGCAGTCGACCTTTGGCACAGGCCGAAGCTTTCTTT.

The V and J genes are TRBV3-1 (or the pseudogene TRBV3-2) and TRBJ1-4; 7 bases are shared with TRBD1. The CDR3 consists of 13 residues. The germline V gene has CDR1 LGHDT and CDR2 YNNKEL (reference sequence). V lost 8 bases, J lost 5 bases, and 5 bases stayed unmatched. Here the CDR3 reads CASESDRNEKLFF. CDR3 nucleotides: TGTGCCAGCGAATCGGACAGGAATGAAAAACTGTTTTTT.

V and J are TRBV10-3 and TRBJ1-3; TRBD1 is a possible D gene (6 bases). Trimming pared 1 base from V and 0 bases from J, leaving 7 bases between. Germline CDR1 ENHRY, CDR2 SYGVKD. The CDR3 spans 15 residues. CDR3 sequence (DNA): TGTGCCATCAGTGAGTTGGGGGCCTCTGGAAACACCATATATTTT. It is translated as CAISELGASGNTIYF.

The chain employs TRBV6-2 or TRBV6-3 and TRBJ1-1; perhaps TRBD1 as D (5 bases). The germline V gene has CDR1 MNHEY and CDR2 SVGEGT. V was trimmed by 4 bases and J by 0 bases, leaving 12 bases between them. The CDR3 has 15 amino acids. The CDR3 sequence is CASSFGRGLNTEAFF. CDR3 sequence (DNA): TGTGCCAGCAGTTTCGGGAGGGGACTGAACACTGAAGCTTTCTTT.

The V call is TRBV5-1, the J call TRBJ2-7, with TRBD2 identical over 8 bases. The V gene's germline CDR1 is SGHRS and CDR2 YFSETQ. The CDR3 sequence is 14 residues long. With 4 bases clipped from V and 2 bases from J, the junction kept 5 bases outside the gene matches. The CDR3 DNA is TGCGCCAGCAGCCTAACTAGCGGAACCTACGAGCAGTACTTC. Protein: CASSLTSGTYEQYF. Full variable domain (missing parts from reference TRBV5-1 and TRBJ2-7): KAGVTQTPRYLIKTRGQQVTLSCSPISGHRSVSWYQQTPGQGLQFLFEYFSETQRNKGNFPGRFSGRQFSNSRSEMNVSTLELGDSALYLCASSLTSGTYEQYFGPGTRLTVT.

The chain links TRBV2 to TRBJ2-2, with D maybe TRBD1 (6 bases). Germline CDR1 is SNHLY and CDR2 is FYNNEI. V gave up 4 bases and J gave up 6 bases, with 6 bases separating them. The CDR3 consists of 12 residues. This chain's CDR3 is CASSGTAGELFF. The CDR3 nucleotides read TGTGCCAGCAGTGGGACAGCCGGGGAGCTGTTTTTT.